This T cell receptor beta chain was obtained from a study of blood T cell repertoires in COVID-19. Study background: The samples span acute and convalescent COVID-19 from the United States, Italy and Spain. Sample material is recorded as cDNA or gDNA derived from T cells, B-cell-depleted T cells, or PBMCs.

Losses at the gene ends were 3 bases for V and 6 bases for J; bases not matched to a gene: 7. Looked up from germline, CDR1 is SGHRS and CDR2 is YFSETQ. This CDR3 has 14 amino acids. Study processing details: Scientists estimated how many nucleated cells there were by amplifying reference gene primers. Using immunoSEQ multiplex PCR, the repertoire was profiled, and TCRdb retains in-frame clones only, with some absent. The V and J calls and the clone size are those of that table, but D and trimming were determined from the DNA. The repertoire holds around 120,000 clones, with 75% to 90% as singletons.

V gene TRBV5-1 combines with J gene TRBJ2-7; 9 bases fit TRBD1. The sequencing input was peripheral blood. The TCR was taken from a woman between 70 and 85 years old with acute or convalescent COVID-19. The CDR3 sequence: CASSSGLQGAEQYF. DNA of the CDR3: TGCGCCAGCAGCTCCGGGCTACAGGGGGCCGAGCAGTACTTC.